This is a list of T cell receptor beta chains from one sample in a study of beta chain features in type 1 diabetes. Here immunoSEQ multiplex PCR was the method, and the copy in TCRdb shows in-frame clones only, minus some. The data contain 200,000 to 300,000 clones, approximately 10% of them seen just once; the ten biggest clones take up more than 0.015%. The sample was naive CD4+ T cells from blood. The receptors originated from a man aged 30-40 years with type 1 diabetes. Each CDR3 is given with its conserved first and last residue. Each record gives: D gene, J gene, V gene, clone size, CDR3 DNA, CDR3 protein. A D gene is named only where the DNA matches it firmly. Not every row has a clone size; where given, it reads once, few, many or a size class.

TRBD1,TRBJ2-7,TRBV7-2,few,TGTGCCAGTCGGGGACAGGGTCAGGAAGAACAGTACTTC,CASRGQGQEEQYF
NA,TRBJ2-3,TRBV19,few,TGTGCCAGTAGTATCGATCGGGGTTTGGCAGATACGCAGTATTTT,CASSIDRGLADTQYF
TRBD1,TRBJ2-2,TRBV9,NA,TGTGCCAGCAGCCCCCGGACAGGGGAAGAAGGCGGGGAGCTGTTTTTT,CASSPRTGEEGGELFF
NA,TRBJ1-2,TRBV28,few,TGTGCCAGCAGTTTATGGGTTCAGGGCTACACCTTC,CASSLWVQGYTF
NA,TRBJ1-1,TRBV7-3,NA,TGTGCCAGCAGGGTGGGGCCAAACACTGAAGCTTTCTTT,CASRVGPNTEAFF
NA,TRBJ2-7,TRBV9,few,TGTGCCAGCAGCTTTCGAGGAGCCTCCTACGAGCAGTACTTC,CASSFRGASYEQYF
NA,TRBJ2-7,TRBV7-9,few,TGTGCCAGCAGCCGAGGCGGGGAGCAGTACTTC,CASSRGGEQYF
NA,TRBJ1-1,TRBV10-2,few,TGCGCCAGCAGTGACCCGAGTGCTATCCCTGAAGCTTTCTTT,CASSDPSAIPEAFF
NA,TRBJ2-3,TRBV6-1,NA,TGTGTAGGGTCGCCCCCACAGGGTACGCAGTATTTT,CVGSPPQGTQYF
TRBD1,TRBJ2-7,TRBV6-1,few,TGTGCCAGCAGTGGTGGGACAGTCTACGAGCAGTACTTC,CASSGGTVYEQYF
NA,TRBJ2-3,TRBV4-1,NA,TGCGCCAGCAGCCAAGGACAGCCGGTCACAGATACGCAGTATTTT,CASSQGQPVTDTQYF
TRBD1,TRBJ1-5,TRBV2,few,TGTGCCAGTACGGACAGGGCTCAGCCCCAGCATTTT,CASTDRAQPQHF
NA,TRBJ2-1,TRBV11-2,NA,TGTGCCAGCAGCTTAGCTGGGGGCGGTGAGCAGTTCTTC,CASSLAGGGEQFF
TRBD2,TRBJ2-3,TRBV11-2,NA,TGTGCCAGCAGCCCCTGGACTAGCGGGGGGGGCACAGATACGCAGTATTTT,CASSPWTSGGGTDTQYF
NA,TRBJ2-1,TRBV11-2,few,TGTGCCAGCAGCTTAGATCTGTCCAATGAGCAGTTCTTC,CASSLDLSNEQFF
NA,TRBJ2-5,TRBV7-8,NA,TGTGCCAGCAGCTTAGCGACTAGGGGAGAGACCCAGTACTTC,CASSLATRGETQYF
NA,TRBJ2-5,TRBV6-5,NA,TGTGCCAGCAGTCGCGGAGGAGAGACCCAGTACTTC,CASSRGGETQYF
NA,TRBJ2-5,TRBV21-1,few,TGTGCCAGCAGCAATTGGACTAGCGGGGGGCCGGAGGAGACCCAGTACTTC,CASSNWTSGGPEETQYF
NA,TRBJ2-3,TRBV2,few,TGTGCCAGCGGAGAGCTCATGCAGTATTTT,CASGELMQYF
NA,TRBJ2-2,TRBV9,NA,TGTGCCAGCGCTTCCCAGCGGTCGGAGCTGTTTTTT,CASASQRSELFF
TRBD1,TRBJ1-1,TRBV5-1,NA,TGCGCCAGCAGCTTGACCCGGACAGGTCTCTCAGCTTTCTTT,CASSLTRTGLSAFF
NA,TRBJ2-2,TRBV4-3,few,TGCGCCAGCAGCCAAGATAGCCCGAGCACCGGGGAGCTGTTTTTT,CASSQDSPSTGELFF
TRBD2,TRBJ2-5,TRBV15,NA,TGTGCCACCAGCAGTCCCGGGAGGGAGACCCAGTACTTC,CATSSPGRETQYF
TRBD2,TRBJ2-1,TRBV11-2,few,TGTGCCACCCGGAAGGGGGTAGCGGGGGGGATTGAGCAGTTCTTC,CATRKGVAGGIEQFF
TRBD2,TRBJ2-5,TRBV19,few,TGTGCCAGTAGTATGGGTAGCGGGGGAGAACAAGAGACCCAGTACTTC,CASSMGSGGEQETQYF
NA,TRBJ2-1,TRBV7-2,few,TGTGCCAGCAGCGAACGGGTTTACAATGAGCAGTTCTTC,CASSERVYNEQFF
TRBD1,TRBJ2-7,TRBV14,NA,TGTGCCAGCAGAGGACAGGGCGCATTCTTTTCCTACGAGCAGTACTTC,CASRGQGAFFSYEQYF
NA,TRBJ2-7,TRBV5-1,NA,TGCGCCAGCAGCCGGCAGGGGAACAACGAGCAGTACTTC,CASSRQGNNEQYF
NA,TRBJ1-2,TRBV28,NA,TGTGCCAGCAGTTTATTGACAGCAGCCTTGACTGGCTACACCTTC,CASSLLTAALTGYTF
TRBD2,TRBJ2-1,TRBV28,few,TGTGCCACCTTACCCCCACTAGCGGCCCACTACAATGAGCAGTTCTTC,CATLPPLAAHYNEQFF
NA,TRBJ2-3,TRBV9,few,TGTGCCAGCAGCGTCCAGGGCCCAGATACGCAGTATTTT,CASSVQGPDTQYF
TRBD1,TRBJ1-2,TRBV5-4,few,TGTGCCAGCAGCTTGGATCGACAGGGGGCAAGTGGCTACACCTTC,CASSLDRQGASGYTF
NA,TRBJ2-1,TRBV7-2,few,TGTGCCAGCAGCTTAGTTCAGTACAATGAGCAGTTCTTC,CASSLVQYNEQFF
TRBD2,TRBJ2-5,TRBV5-4,few,TGTGCCAGCAGCCTAGACGGGGGGGCACAAGAGACCCAGTACTTC,CASSLDGGAQETQYF
NA,TRBJ1-2,TRBV2,few,TGTGCCAGCAGTGGGGGAGGTTCCTATGGCTACACCTTC,CASSGGGSYGYTF
TRBD2,TRBJ2-5,TRBV5-4,NA,TGTGCCAGCAGCTTTCAGCTCGGGGGGTACCAAGAGACCCAGTACTTC,CASSFQLGGYQETQYF
NA,TRBJ2-4,TRBV30,many,TGTGCCTGCAGGCCAGCAGGGGCGGAGAACATTCAGTACTTC,CACRPAGAENIQYF
TRBD1,TRBJ1-2,TRBV4-3,NA,TGCGCCAGCAGACGTACAGGGGGCGGTGGCTACACCTTC,CASRRTGGGGYTF
TRBD1,TRBJ1-2,TRBV7-9,NA,TGTGCCAGCAGCCCACCGGGACAGGGTCCCTCTAACTATGGCTACACCTTC,CASSPPGQGPSNYGYTF
NA,TRBJ2-3,TRBV7-3,NA,TGTGCCAGCAGCTTAACCAGGGATTCGGAAGATACGCAGTATTTT,CASSLTRDSEDTQYF
NA,TRBJ1-2,TRBV4-1,NA,TGCGCCAGCAGCCAAGATAACAGCAACTATGGCTACACCTTC,CASSQDNSNYGYTF
TRBD1,TRBJ2-3,TRBV4-2,NA,TGTGCCAGCAGCCAACAGGGGGCGCGAGGTCAAGATACGCAGTATTTT,CASSQQGARGQDTQYF
NA,TRBJ1-1,TRBV5-1,NA,TGCGCCAGCAGCTTGGCAGAGAACACTGAAGCTTTCTTT,CASSLAENTEAFF
NA,TRBJ1-1,TRBV7-2,NA,TGTGCCAGCAGCTCAGACAGTTGGACCACTGAAGCTTTCTTT,CASSSDSWTTEAFF
NA,TRBJ1-2,TRBV14,few,TGTGCCAGCAGCCAGGGCCAGGGGTATGGCTACACCTTC,CASSQGQGYGYTF
NA,TRBJ1-2,TRBV18,few,TGTGCCAGCTCACCTCCGACAGCAGCTAACTATGGCTACACCTTC,CASSPPTAANYGYTF
NA,TRBJ2-3,TRBV6-4,NA,TGTGCCAGCAGTGACTCGCAGGGGGGTTCGCAGTATTTT,CASSDSQGGSQYF
NA,TRBJ2-7,TRBV7-2,NA,TGTGCCAGCAGCTCCCACCCCCTTGCGAACGAGCAGTACTTC,CASSSHPLANEQYF
NA,TRBJ1-1,TRBV7-2,NA,TGTGCCAGCAGCTTTTCGACAGTGACTGGCACTGAAGCTTTCTTT,CASSFSTVTGTEAFF